The 14 T cell receptor beta chains listed next were all sequenced from one sample in a study of regulatory T cells in long-lasting Graves disease. The time point is: newly diagnosed GD, antithyroid drugs for less than 3 months. Researchers made the TCR library from RNA that was extracted from PBMCs. Sequencing libraries for TCR beta were prepared with iRepertoire HTBI primers and Arm-PCR of CDR3 regions. MiXCR, applied by TCRdb to the multiplex PCR reads, yields one record per CDR3 protein. The profile shows about 540,000 distinct CDR3 sequences, approximately 12% of them singletons. These same records also appear under a second study, on T cells in Graves' hyperthyroidism and ophthalmopathy.

The source was peripheral blood mononuclear cells (PBMCs), collected at new diagnosis, from a patient treated with antithyroid drugs. The receptors derive from a man younger than 40 with Graves disease.

DNA for the CDR3: TGTGCCACCAGTGATTTTGGAGGAAATGAGCAGTTCTTC. This encodes CATSDFGGNEQFF. This rearrangement joins TRBV24-1 to TRBJ2-1, with D tentatively TRBD2 (5 bases). V shed 1 base and J shed 7 bases, with 7 bases lying between them. This CDR3 is 13 amino acids long. CDR1 KGHDR and CDR2 SFDVKD come from the germline V gene.

The chain couples TRBV4-2 to TRBJ2-1, with 9 bases identical to TRBD2. There are 16 residues in the CDR3. In germline, CDR1 is LGHNA, CDR2 YNFKEQ. With 0 bases clipped from V and 2 bases from J, the junction kept 2 bases outside the gene matches. The CDR3 is CASSQEGLATYNEQFF. In DNA, the CDR3 is TGTGCCAGCAGCCAAGAGGGACTAGCCACCTACAATGAGCAGTTCTTC.

This clonotype occurred many times. The gene calls are TRBV6-1 and TRBJ2-7; 9 bases fit TRBD1. This CDR3 has 15 amino acids. V trimming: 2 bases; J trimming: 4 bases; junction bases outside the gene matches: 6. Germline loops: CDR1 MNHNS, CDR2 SASEGT. The CDR3 loop is CASSETGTGTYEQYF. As DNA, the CDR3 is TGTGCCAGCAGTGAAACCGGGACAGGGACGTACGAGCAGTACTTC.

This chain joins TRBV20-1 and TRBJ2-7; 9 bases are a match to TRBD2. V gave up 5 bases and J gave up 4 bases; unmatched junction bases: 9. This CDR3 is built from 14 residues. The germline gives CDR1 DFQATT, CDR2 SNEGSKA (reference sequence). CDR3: CSALAPSGMYEQYF. In nucleotides, the CDR3 is TGCAGTGCTTTAGCGCCTAGCGGGATGTACGAGCAGTACTTC.

The gene calls are TRBV5-1 and TRBJ2-5; the match to TRBD1 covers 9 bases. Germline V gene data show CDR1 as SGHRS and CDR2 as YFSETQ. Trimming removed 4 bases from V and 2 bases from J; junction bases left unmatched: 6. This CDR3 spans 15 amino acids. The CDR3 nucleotides read TGCGCCAGCAGCCCGGGACAGGGACCTCAAGAGACCCAGTACTTC. Translation gives CASSPGQGPQETQYF.

This clonotype was counted many times. The V and J genes are TRBV10-3 and TRBJ1-1; 9 positions match TRBD1. The CDR3 has 15 amino acids. J gave up 0 bases and V 7 bases, and 6 bases lay outside the gene matches. Germline loops: CDR1 ENHRY, CDR2 SYGVKD. Written as DNA, the CDR3 is TGTGCCATCAAGAGGGACAGGGACATGAACACTGAAGCTTTCTTT. This gives the protein CAIKRDRDMNTEAFF.

The chain joins TRBV19 to TRBJ1-1; TRBD1 aligns across 8 bases. This CDR3 is 14 amino acids long. J lost 6 bases, V lost 2 bases, and 5 bases had no gene match. CDR1 LNHDA and CDR2 SQIVND come from the germline V gene (reference sequence). The CDR3 loop reads CASSIRQGRSEAFF. The CDR3 DNA sequence: TGTGCCAGTAGTATAAGACAGGGGAGATCTGAAGCTTTCTTT.

This clonotype has at least ten counts. V usage is TRBV5-1 and J usage is TRBJ2-2; D call uncertain. The V gene's germline CDR1 is SGHRS and CDR2 YFSETQ. V gave up 5 bases and J gave up 6 bases, with 14 bases separating them. The CDR3 is 14 amino acids. The CDR3 loop is CASRESMGPGELFF. The CDR3, as DNA: TGCGCCAGCAGAGAAAGTATGGGCCCCGGGGAGCTGTTTTTT. Variable domain in full (rest from reference TRBV5-1 and TRBJ2-2): KAGVTQTPRYLIKTRGQQVTLSCSPISGHRSVSWYQQTPGQGLQFLFEYFSETQRNKGNFPGRFSGRQFSNSRSEMNVSTLELGDSALYLCASRESMGPGELFFGEGSRLTVL.

This clonotype was seen at least ten times. The gene calls are TRBV29-1 and TRBJ2-5; 11 bases map to TRBD1. CDR1 is SQVTM, CDR2 ANQGSEA, per germline. The CDR3 consists of 15 residues. V was clipped by 4 bases and J by 5 bases; unmatched bases: 9. For the CDR3, the DNA is TGCAGCGTTGCTGGGACAGGGGGACGCGGGGAGACCCAGTACTTC. Translating it yields CSVAGTGGRGETQYF. Full variable domain (remainder filled in from reference TRBV29-1 and TRBJ2-5): SAVISQKPSRDICQRGTSLTIQCQVDSQVTMMFWYRQQPGQSLTLIATANQGSEATYESGFVIDKFPISRPNLTFSTLTVSNMSPEDSSIYLCSVAGTGGRGETQYFGPGTRLLVL.

As regards this clonotype: This sequence may be a read error, since a much larger clone differs from it by one base. V usage is TRBV3-1 and J usage is TRBJ2-1; D is unclear. The CDR3 is 14 residues long. Germline V gives CDR1 LGHDT, CDR2 YNNKEL (reference sequence). Trimming stripped 4 bases from V and 13 bases from J, with 20 bases between. CDR3 DNA: TGTGCCAGCAGCCCCGTTGAGGACCAAGAGACCCAGTTCTTC. It translates to CASSPVEDQETQFF.

In regard to this clonotype: A much larger clone differs by one base, so this may be a read error. The chain combines TRBV7-2 with TRBJ2-7; 11 bases line up with TRBD2. The CDR3 has 16 amino acids. With V trimmed by 5 bases and J by 9 bases, 15 bases remained unmatched. Germline V CDR1 and CDR2: SGHTA, FQGNSA. The CDR3 loop is CASSLTSGSFNNAQYF. CDR3 coding DNA: TGTGCCAGCAGCCTCACTAGCGGGAGTTTTAACAACGCGCAGTACTTC.

This chain links TRBV20-1 with TRBJ2-7, with TRBD1 identical over 10 bases. The V segment lost 0 bases and the J segment 9 bases; nucleotides outside the gene matches: 5. The CDR3 loop spans 13 amino acids. Germline lookup yields CDR1 DFQATT and CDR2 SNEGSKA (reference sequence). As DNA, the CDR3 is TGCAGTGCTAGAGAGGGGACAGGGGAAGCGCAGTACTTC. It encodes CSAREGTGEAQYF.

This clonotype has a count of ten or more. This chain links TRBV18 with TRBJ1-1, with 7 nucleotides matching TRBD1. The CDR3 runs 13 residues. V lost 5 bases and J lost 11; bases outside the gene matches: 11. Germline V CDR1 and CDR2: KGHSH, LQKENI. The CDR3 loop reads CASSSSSGTVAFF. Here the CDR3 DNA reads TGTGCCAGCTCATCGTCCTCCGGGACAGTTGCTTTCTTT.

J is TRBJ2-2 and V is TRBV6-1, with D unclear. Germline V CDR1 and CDR2: MNHNS, SASEGT. This CDR3 has 14 amino acids. The V end lost 8 bases, the J end lost 5 bases, and 15 bases lay between the germline ends. This chain's CDR3 is CASSEIYRTGELFF. The CDR3 nucleotides read TGTGCCAGCTCCGAGATCTATCGGACCGGGGAGCTGTTTTTT.